This TCR beta chain derives from a study of T-cell memory formation after mild COVID-19. Study observations and caveats: Clones which contracted sat mainly in CM and EM if CD4+, and in EMRA if CD8+.

TCRdb recomputed calls from the 5' RACE reads with MiXCR, one row per CDR3 protein. The data contain more than 300,000 distinct CDR3 sequences, over 11% of them seen just once; the ten biggest clones take up around 20%. Trimming pared 3 bases from V and 4 bases from J, leaving 4 bases between. The CDR3 is 12 amino acids. There are a few counts of this clonotype. The antigen is undetermined. The sequence was obtained from a man aged 18-30 years who had mild COVID-19 (a few samples of this study predate the infection). Cell type and time point are not known. The V call is TRBV12-3 or TRBV12-4, the J call TRBJ2-1, with D uncertain. Sample: PBMCs or a T cell subset sorted from them (not recorded which). The CDR3 DNA is TGTGCCAGCAGTTTGATATACAATGAGCAGTTCTTC. It is translated as CASSLIYNEQFF.